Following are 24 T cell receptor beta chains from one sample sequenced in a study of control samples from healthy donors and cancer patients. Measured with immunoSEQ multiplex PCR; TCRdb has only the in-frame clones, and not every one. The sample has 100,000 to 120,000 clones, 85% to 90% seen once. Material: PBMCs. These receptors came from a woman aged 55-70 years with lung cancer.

In DNA, the CDR3 is TGCGCCAGCAGCCAAGAAGGAGGAGGGGCTCGAGAGACCCAGTACTTC. It translates to CASSQEGGGARETQYF. This chain joins TRBV4-1 and TRBJ2-5; perhaps TRBD2 as D (6 bases). Trimming pared 0 bases from V and 4 bases from J, leaving 15 bases between. The CDR3 has 16 amino acids. Germline CDR1 reads MGHRA; CDR2 reads YSYEKL.

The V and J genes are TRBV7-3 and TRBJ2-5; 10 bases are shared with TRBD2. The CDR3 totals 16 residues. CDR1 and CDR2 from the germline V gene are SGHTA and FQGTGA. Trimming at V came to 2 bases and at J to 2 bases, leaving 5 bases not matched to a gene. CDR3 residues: CASSLLAGGQQETQYF. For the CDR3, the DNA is TGTGCCAGCAGCTTATTAGCGGGGGGCCAACAAGAGACCCAGTACTTC.

Written as DNA, the CDR3 is TGTGCCAGCAGCCACCAGGGGGGTAATACGCAGTATTTT. The encoded protein is CASSHQGGNTQYF. The chain is built from TRBV7-8 and TRBJ2-3; TRBD1 might be the D (7 bases). This CDR3 is 13 amino acids long. V lost 5 bases to trimming and J lost 7 bases, with 13 bases between them. Germline-derived CDR1 and CDR2 are SGHVS and FQNEAQ.

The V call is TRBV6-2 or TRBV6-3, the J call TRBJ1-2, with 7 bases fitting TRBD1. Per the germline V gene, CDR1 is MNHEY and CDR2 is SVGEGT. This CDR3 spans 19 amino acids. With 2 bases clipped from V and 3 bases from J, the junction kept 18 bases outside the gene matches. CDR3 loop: CASSYREPDKTGVDYGYTF. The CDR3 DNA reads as TGTGCCAGCAGTTACCGGGAACCTGACAAAACAGGGGTTGACTATGGCTACACCTTC.

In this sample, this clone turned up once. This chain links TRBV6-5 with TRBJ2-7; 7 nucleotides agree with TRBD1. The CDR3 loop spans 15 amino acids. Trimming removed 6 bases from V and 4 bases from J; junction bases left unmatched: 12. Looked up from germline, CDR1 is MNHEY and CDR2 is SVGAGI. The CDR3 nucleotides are TGTGCCAGCAGCTACGCCCCGGGACAGCCTTACGAGCAGTACTTC. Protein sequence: CASSYAPGQPYEQYF.

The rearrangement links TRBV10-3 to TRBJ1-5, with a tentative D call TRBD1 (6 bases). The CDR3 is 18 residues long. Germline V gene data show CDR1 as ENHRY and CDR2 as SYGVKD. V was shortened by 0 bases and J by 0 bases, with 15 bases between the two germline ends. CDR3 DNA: TGTGCCATCAGTGAGTCCCCATTGTTGACAGGTAGCAATCAGCCCCAGCATTTT. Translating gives CAISESPLLTGSNQPQHF.

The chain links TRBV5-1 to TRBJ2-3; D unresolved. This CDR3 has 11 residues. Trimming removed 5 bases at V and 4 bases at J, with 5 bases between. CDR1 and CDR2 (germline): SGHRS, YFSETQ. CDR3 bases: TGCGCCAGCAGGGGCGCAGATACGCAGTATTTT. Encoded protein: CASRGADTQYF.

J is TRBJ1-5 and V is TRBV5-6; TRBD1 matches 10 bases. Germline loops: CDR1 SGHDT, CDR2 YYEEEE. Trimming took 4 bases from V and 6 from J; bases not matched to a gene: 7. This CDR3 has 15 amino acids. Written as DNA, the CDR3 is TGTGCCAGCAGCGGCCGGGACAGGGGACGTCAGCCCCAGCATTTT. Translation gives CASSGRDRGRQPQHF.

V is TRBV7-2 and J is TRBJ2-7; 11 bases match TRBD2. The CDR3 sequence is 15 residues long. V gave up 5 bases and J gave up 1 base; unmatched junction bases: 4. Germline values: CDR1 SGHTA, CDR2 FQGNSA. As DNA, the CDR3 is TGTGCCAGCAGCCTTAGCGGGGGGGGATCCTACGAGCAGTACTTC. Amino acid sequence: CASSLSGGGSYEQYF.

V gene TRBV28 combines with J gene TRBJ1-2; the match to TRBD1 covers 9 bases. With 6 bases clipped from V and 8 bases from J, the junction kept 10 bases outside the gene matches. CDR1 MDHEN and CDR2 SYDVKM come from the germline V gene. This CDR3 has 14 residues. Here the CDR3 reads CASSPGQGSGGYTF. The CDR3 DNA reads TGTGCCAGCAGCCCCGGACAGGGGAGTGGAGGCTACACCTTC.

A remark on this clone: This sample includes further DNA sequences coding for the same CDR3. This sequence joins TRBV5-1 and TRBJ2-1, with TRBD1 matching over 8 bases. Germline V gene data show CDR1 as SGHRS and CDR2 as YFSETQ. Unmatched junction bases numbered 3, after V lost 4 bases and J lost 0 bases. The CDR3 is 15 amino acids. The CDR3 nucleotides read TGCGCCAGCAGCCTGACAGGGGACTCCTACAATGAGCAGTTCTTC. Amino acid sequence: CASSLTGDSYNEQFF.

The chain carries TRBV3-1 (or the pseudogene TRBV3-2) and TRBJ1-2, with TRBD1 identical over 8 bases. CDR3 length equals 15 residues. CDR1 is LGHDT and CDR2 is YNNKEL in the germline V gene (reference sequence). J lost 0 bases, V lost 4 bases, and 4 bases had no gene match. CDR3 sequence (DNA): TGTGCCAGCAGCCCGCGGGACAGGACTAACTATGGCTACACCTTC. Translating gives CASSPRDRTNYGYTF.

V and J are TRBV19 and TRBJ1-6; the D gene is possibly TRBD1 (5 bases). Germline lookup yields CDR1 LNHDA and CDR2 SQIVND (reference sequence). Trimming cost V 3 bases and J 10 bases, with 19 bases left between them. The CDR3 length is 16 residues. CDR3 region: CASSIHLGAEGSPLHF. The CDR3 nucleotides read TGTGCCAGTAGTATTCATTTAGGGGCAGAGGGATCACCCCTCCACTTT.

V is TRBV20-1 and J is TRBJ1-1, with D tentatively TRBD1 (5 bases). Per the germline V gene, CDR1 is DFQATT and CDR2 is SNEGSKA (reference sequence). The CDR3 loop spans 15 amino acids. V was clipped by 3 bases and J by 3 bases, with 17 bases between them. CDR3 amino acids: CSASRGPGKDTEAFF. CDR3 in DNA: TGCAGTGCTAGTCGGGGACCGGGAAAGGACACTGAAGCTTTCTTT.

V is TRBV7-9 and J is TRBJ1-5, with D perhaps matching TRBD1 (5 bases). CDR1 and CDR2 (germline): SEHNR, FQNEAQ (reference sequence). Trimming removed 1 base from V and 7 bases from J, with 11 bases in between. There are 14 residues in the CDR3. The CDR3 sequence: CASSLEGSGQPQHF. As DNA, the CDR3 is TGTGCCAGCAGCTTAGAGGGATCAGGGCAGCCCCAGCATTTT.

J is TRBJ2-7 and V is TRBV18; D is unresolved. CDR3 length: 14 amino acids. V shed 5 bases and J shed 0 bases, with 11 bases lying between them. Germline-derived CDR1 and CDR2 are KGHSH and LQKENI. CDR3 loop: CASSKSPASYEQYF. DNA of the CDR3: TGTGCCAGCTCAAAGTCCCCGGCCTCCTACGAGCAGTACTTC.

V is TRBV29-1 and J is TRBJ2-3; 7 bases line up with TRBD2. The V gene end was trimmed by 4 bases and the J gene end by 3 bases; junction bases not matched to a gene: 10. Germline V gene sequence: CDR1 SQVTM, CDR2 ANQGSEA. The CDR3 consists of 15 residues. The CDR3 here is CSVVLGAGVTDTQYF. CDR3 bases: TGCAGCGTTGTTTTAGGGGCGGGGGTAACAGATACGCAGTATTTT.

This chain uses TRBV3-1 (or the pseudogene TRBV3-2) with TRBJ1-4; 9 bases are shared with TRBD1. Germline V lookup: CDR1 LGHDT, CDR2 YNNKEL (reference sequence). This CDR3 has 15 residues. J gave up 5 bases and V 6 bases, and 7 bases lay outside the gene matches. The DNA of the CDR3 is TGTGCCAGCAGGGAGGGACAGGGCCTGAATGAAAAACTGTTTTTT. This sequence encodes CASREGQGLNEKLFF.

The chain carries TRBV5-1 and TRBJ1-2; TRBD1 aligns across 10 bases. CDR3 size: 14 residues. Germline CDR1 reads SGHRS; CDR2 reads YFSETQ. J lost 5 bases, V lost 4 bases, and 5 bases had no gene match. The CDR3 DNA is TGCGCCAGCAGCGGGGGACAGGGGCTATATGGCTACACCTTC. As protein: CASSGGQGLYGYTF.

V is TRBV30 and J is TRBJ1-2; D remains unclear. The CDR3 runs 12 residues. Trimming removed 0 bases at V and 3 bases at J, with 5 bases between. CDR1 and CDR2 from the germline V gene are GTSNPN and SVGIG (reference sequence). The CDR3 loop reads CAWSVVDYGYTF. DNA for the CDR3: TGTGCCTGGAGTGTAGTAGACTATGGCTACACCTTC.

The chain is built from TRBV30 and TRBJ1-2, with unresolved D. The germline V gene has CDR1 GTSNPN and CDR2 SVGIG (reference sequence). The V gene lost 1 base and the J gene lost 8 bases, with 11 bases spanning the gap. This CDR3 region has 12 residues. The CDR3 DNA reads TGTGCCTGGAGTGAAACGGCGGGGGGCTACACCTTC. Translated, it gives CAWSETAGGYTF. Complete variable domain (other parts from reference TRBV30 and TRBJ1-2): SQTIHQWPATLVQPVGSPLSLECTVEGTSNPNLYWYRQAAGRGLQLLFYSVGIGQISSEVPQNLSASRPQDRQFILSSKKLLLSDSGFYLCAWSETAGGYTFGSGTRLTVV.

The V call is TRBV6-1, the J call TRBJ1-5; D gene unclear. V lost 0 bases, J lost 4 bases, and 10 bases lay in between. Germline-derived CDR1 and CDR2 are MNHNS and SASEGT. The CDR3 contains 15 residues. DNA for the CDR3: TGTGCCAGCAGTGAAGCGCCAGGCGGGAATCAGCCCCAGCATTTT. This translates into CASSEAPGGNQPQHF.

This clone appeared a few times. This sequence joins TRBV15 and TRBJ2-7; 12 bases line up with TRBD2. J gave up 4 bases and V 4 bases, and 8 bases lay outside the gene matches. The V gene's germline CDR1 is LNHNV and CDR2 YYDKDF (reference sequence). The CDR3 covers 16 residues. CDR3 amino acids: CATSKGLAGSLYEQYF. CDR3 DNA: TGTGCCACCAGCAAGGGACTAGCGGGTTCACTATACGAGCAGTACTTC.

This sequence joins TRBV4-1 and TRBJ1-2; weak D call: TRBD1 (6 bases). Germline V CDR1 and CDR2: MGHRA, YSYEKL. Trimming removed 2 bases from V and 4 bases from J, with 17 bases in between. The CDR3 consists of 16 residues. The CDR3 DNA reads TGCGCCAGCAGCCAACTCCCCACAGGGCACAGCTATGGCTACACCTTC. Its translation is CASSQLPTGHSYGYTF.